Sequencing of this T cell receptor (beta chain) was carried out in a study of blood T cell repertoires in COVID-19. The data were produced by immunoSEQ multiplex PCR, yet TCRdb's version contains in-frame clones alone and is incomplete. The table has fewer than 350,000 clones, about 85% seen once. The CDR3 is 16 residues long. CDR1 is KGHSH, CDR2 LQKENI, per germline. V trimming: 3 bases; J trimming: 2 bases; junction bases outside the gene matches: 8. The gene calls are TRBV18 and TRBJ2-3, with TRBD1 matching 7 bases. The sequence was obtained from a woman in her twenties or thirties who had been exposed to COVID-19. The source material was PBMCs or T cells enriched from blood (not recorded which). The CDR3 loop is CASSPSRDSPTDTQYF. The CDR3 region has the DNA TGTGCCAGCTCACCGTCCCGGGACAGCCCCACAGATACGCAGTATTTT.